A selection of T cell receptor beta chains follows, all from one sample in a study of T cell repertoires in cytomegalovirus infection. Their cognate antigens are unknown. A single record per CDR3 protein comes from TCRdb applying MiXCR to the reads. The table lists some 350,000 distinct CDR3 sequences, about 35% of them singletons. The sample consisted of cultured PBMCs, taken from culture after CMV antigen stimulation. The receptor set was obtained from a human donor in good health (CMV status not recorded). Some clones in this sample may be carry-over from other donors' samples. Both conserved end residues are part of each CDR3. D genes are given only for firm matches. Expanded clones get a size class; other rows say once, few or many, or leave the size out.

clone size: NA; D gene: NA; V gene: TRBV5-4; J gene: TRBJ1-6; CDR3 DNA: TGTGCCAGCAGCCAAGGGGGTAATTCACCCCTCCACTTT; CDR3 protein: CASSQGGNSPLHF
clone size: NA; D gene: NA; V gene: TRBV20-1; J gene: TRBJ2-2; CDR3 DNA: TGCAGTGCTAGGAAGACTGTGACTAGTCCCACCGGGGAGCTGTTTTTT; CDR3 protein: CSARKTVTSPTGELFF
clone size: NA; D gene: TRBD2; V gene: TRBV18; J gene: TRBJ2-1; CDR3 DNA: TGTGCCAGCTCACCACCGGTGACTAGCGGGCCGATAGCCTACAATGAGCAGTTCTTC; CDR3 protein: CASSPPVTSGPIAYNEQFF
clone size: NA; D gene: NA; V gene: TRBV6-6; J gene: TRBJ1-1; CDR3 DNA: TGTGCCAGCAGAAGAGCCGGGGCGAACACTGAAGCTTTCTTT; CDR3 protein: CASRRAGANTEAFF
clone size: few; D gene: NA; V gene: TRBV7-8; J gene: TRBJ2-4; CDR3 DNA: TGTGCCAGCAGCCACCAGAGTACCATAGACAGACTAGCCAAAAACATTCAGTACTTC; CDR3 protein: CASSHQSTIDRLAKNIQYF
clone size: NA; D gene: NA; V gene: TRBV4-1; J gene: TRBJ2-5; CDR3 DNA: TGCGCCAGCAGCCAAAATCACGGCGGGATTCAAGAGACCCAGTACTTC; CDR3 protein: CASSQNHGGIQETQYF
clone size: few; D gene: NA; V gene: TRBV7-2; J gene: TRBJ2-7; CDR3 DNA: TGTGCCAGCAGCTTAGTAGTTCAGGCTTCCTACGAGCAGTACTTC; CDR3 protein: CASSLVVQASYEQYF
clone size: NA; D gene: NA; V gene: TRBV6-6; J gene: TRBJ1-2; CDR3 DNA: TGTGCCAGCAGTGACGGTAGTTACTATGGCTACACCTTC; CDR3 protein: CASSDGSYYGYTF
clone size: NA; D gene: TRBD2; V gene: TRBV28; J gene: TRBJ2-2; CDR3 DNA: TGTGCCAGCTCGGGACTAGCGGGCACCGGGGAGCTGTTTTTT; CDR3 protein: CASSGLAGTGELFF
clone size: NA; D gene: NA; V gene: TRBV12-3/TRBV12-4; J gene: TRBJ1-4; CDR3 DNA: TGTGCCAGCAACCCACAGGGCAATAATGAAAAACTGTTTTTT; CDR3 protein: CASNPQGNNEKLFF
clone size: few; D gene: NA; V gene: TRBV28; J gene: TRBJ2-7; CDR3 DNA: TGTGCCAGCAGCCCTAGCCGGGGTATTGGCCTCGAGCAGTACTTC; CDR3 protein: CASSPSRGIGLEQYF
clone size: NA; D gene: NA; V gene: TRBV11-1; J gene: TRBJ2-5; CDR3 DNA: TGTGCCAGCAGCTCCGTTTTGGAGACCCAGTACTTC; CDR3 protein: CASSSVLETQYF
clone size: many; D gene: TRBD2; V gene: TRBV7-2; J gene: TRBJ2-4; CDR3 DNA: TGTGCCAGCAGCTTAGCATCCTTTACGGGAGGAAACATTCAGTACTTC; CDR3 protein: CASSLASFTGGNIQYF
clone size: NA; D gene: TRBD2; V gene: TRBV7-3; J gene: TRBJ2-7; CDR3 DNA: TGTGCCAGCAGTTACACCGGGACTAGCTCCGAGCAGTACTTC; CDR3 protein: CASSYTGTSSEQYF
clone size: NA; D gene: NA; V gene: TRBV7-2; J gene: TRBJ2-3; CDR3 DNA: TGTGCCAGCAGCTTACTGGTGGGAACAGATACGCAGTATTTT; CDR3 protein: CASSLLVGTDTQYF
clone size: NA; D gene: TRBD1; V gene: TRBV6-1; J gene: TRBJ1-5; CDR3 DNA: TGTGCCAGCAGCGAAAGGGACAGGGGGCGCGGCCAGCCCCAGCATTTT; CDR3 protein: CASSERDRGRGQPQHF
clone size: NA; D gene: NA; V gene: TRBV10-2; J gene: TRBJ1-5; CDR3 DNA: TGCGCCAGCAGCCCCACAGTAGGCTGGGGTCAGCCCCAGCATTTT; CDR3 protein: CASSPTVGWGQPQHF